The clone carrying this T cell receptor (beta chain) was observed a handful of times. What it recognizes is unknown. Total RNA was isolated from each sample in quantities of at least 6 micrograms. A J-beta primer mix and a sample-barcoded 5' primer were used in a second PCR of roughly 7 to 12 cycles. A single record per CDR3 protein comes from TCRdb applying MiXCR to the 5' RACE reads. This sample has about 1,000,000 distinct CDR3 sequences, with 45% found just once. The record originates from a study of blood T cells in healthy people across ages. Background on the study: About one barcoded beta molecule per two T cells came from capture by template switching.

Study conclusions and caveats: Changes seen in expanded clonotypes were possibly confounded by donor CMV status left unknown.

The CDR3 length is 14 residues. The V gene lost 7 bases and the J gene lost 2 bases, with 14 bases spanning the gap. Germline V gives CDR1 SNHLY, CDR2 FYNNEI. Sequences were obtained from blood. The origin of this receptor is a woman aged 60-70 years in good health. The rearrangement links TRBV2 to TRBJ2-5, with D uncertain. In DNA form, the CDR3 reads TGTGCCAGCATAGGGCCAAAGAAACAAGAGACCCAGTACTTC. Protein: CASIGPKKQETQYF.